The next 30 T cell receptor beta chains were all read from a single sample in a study of PD-1 blockade in classical Hodgkin lymphoma. Noted time point: newly diagnosed, previously untreated cHL patient sample. Magnetic negative selection of thawed PBMCs was the method by which CD4+ T cells were purified. Repertoires were generated with immunoSEQ multiplex PCR, while TCRdb's copy carries only in-frame clones and drops some. The sample lists under 35,000 clones, about nine tenths occurring once. What was sequenced was CD4+ T cells from blood. These receptors were collected from a human donor with classical Hodgkin lymphoma.

The rearrangement uses TRBV5-1 and TRBJ2-7; TRBD1 aligns across 10 bases. The germline gives CDR1 SGHRS, CDR2 YFSETQ. Trimming at V came to 2 bases and at J to 4 bases, leaving 3 bases not matched to a gene. The CDR3 covers 14 residues. The CDR3 spells CASSLDRGLYEQYF. The CDR3 DNA follows: TGCGCCAGCAGCTTAGACAGGGGGCTATACGAGCAGTACTTC.

With respect to this clone: The germline gene is not matched at one end of the junction; a read error may be the cause. This chain links TRBV7-7 with TRBJ2-1; 7 bases align to TRBD2. The CDR3 consists of 15 residues. Germline CDR1 is SSHAT and CDR2 is FNYEAQ (reference sequence). This CDR3 is CASSPGLGYYNEQFF. CDR3 bases: TGTGCTAGCAGCCCCGGACTAGGTTACTACAATGAGCAGTTCTTC.

V and J are TRBV4-2 and TRBJ2-1; 10 nucleotides align to TRBD2. V shed 3 bases and J 6 bases; nucleotides not matched to a gene: 8. Germline CDR1 is LGHNA and CDR2 is YNFKEQ. The CDR3 contains 16 residues. DNA for the CDR3: TGTGCCAGCAGCCAGGGAGCGGGAGGGCCTCTCAATGAGCAGTTCTTC. It is translated as CASSQGAGGPLNEQFF.

The J gene is TRBJ1-3, the V gene TRBV11-2; tentatively, D is TRBD1 (6 bases). This CDR3 spans 15 amino acids. In germline, CDR1 is SGHAT, CDR2 FQNNGV. With 1 base removed from V and 3 bases from J, the gap between germline ends came to 10 bases. The CDR3 bases are TGTGCCAGCAGCTTAGCAACAGGGATTGGAAACACCATATATTTT. Translated: CASSLATGIGNTIYF.

J is TRBJ2-3 and V is TRBV27, with 7 nucleotides matching TRBD1. There are 15 residues in the CDR3. Germline trimming cut 3 bases from V and 3 bases from J; bases unmatched to any gene: 6. Germline CDR1 and CDR2: MNHEY and SMNVEV (reference sequence). In DNA, the CDR3 is TGTGCCAGCAGTTTGAGGGGGCAGCGGACAGATACGCAGTATTTT. The encoded protein is CASSLRGQRTDTQYF.

This clone was detected once. The CDR3 reads CASSVGPGFTGFRGTNEKLFF. The CDR3 coding sequence is TGTGCCAGCAGCGTAGGTCCGGGATTCACAGGGTTTCGCGGAACTAATGAAAAACTGTTTTTT. The chain carries TRBV9 and TRBJ1-4, with D possibly being TRBD1 (6 bases). The CDR3 extends over 21 amino acids. V lost 0 bases and J 1 base, leaving 25 bases between the germline ends. Germline CDR1 is SGDLS and CDR2 is YYNGEE. The entire variable domain, with the rest obtained from reference TRBV9 and TRBJ1-4, is as follows: DSGVTQTPKHLITATGQRVTLRCSPRSGDLSVYWYQQSLDQGLQFLIQYYNGEERAKGNILERFSAQQFPDLHSELNLSSLELGDSALYFCASSVGPGFTGFRGTNEKLFFGSGTQLSVL.

The chain recombines TRBV19 with TRBJ1-1; 9 bases align to TRBD1. The CDR3 has 15 amino acids. Germline loops: CDR1 LNHDA, CDR2 SQIVND (reference sequence). V lost 7 bases and J lost 3; bases outside the gene matches: 9. The CDR3, as DNA: TGTGCCAGTAAGAGGGGACAGGGTGCTGACACTGAAGCTTTCTTT. The encoded protein is CASKRGQGADTEAFF.

This chain uses TRBV2 with TRBJ1-4; the D is unclear. Deletions cut 4 bases from V and 12 bases from J, with 12 bases between. Germline assignment: CDR1 SNHLY and CDR2 FYNNEI. This CDR3 spans 12 amino acids. The CDR3: CASSVQTQQLFF. The DNA for the CDR3 is TGTGCCAGCAGTGTTCAGACCCAACAACTGTTTTTT.

The rearrangement uses TRBV29-1 and TRBJ2-1, with TRBD2 as a possible D gene (7 bases). V lost 3 bases and J lost 3, with 15 bases in between. The CDR3 has 15 residues. Per the germline V gene, CDR1 is SQVTM and CDR2 is ANQGSEA. CDR3 loop: CSVEEGGRGYNEQFF. The CDR3 DNA follows: TGCAGCGTTGAGGAGGGGGGGAGAGGCTACAATGAGCAGTTCTTC.

The rearrangement joins TRBV15 to TRBJ2-7; the D gene is possibly TRBD1 (6 bases). The germline CDR1 and CDR2 sequences are LNHNV and YYDKDF (reference sequence). The CDR3 has 14 amino acids. The ends were cut back, 5 bases at V and 3 bases at J, with 14 bases in the middle. The CDR3 DNA sequence: TGTGCCACCAGCCTCCCGGGACAAGGCTACGAGCAGTACTTC. This codes for CATSLPGQGYEQYF.

The V and J genes are TRBV11-3 and TRBJ2-3; TRBD1 or TRBD2 may be the D gene (5 bases each). Germline V CDR1 and CDR2: SGHNT, YENEEA. The CDR3 is made up of 19 amino acids. Trimming left V 3 bases short and J 3 bases short, with 25 bases between. CDR3 loop: CASSFPLSGTNDGTDTQYF. The CDR3 DNA follows: TGTGCCAGCAGCTTCCCACTCTCCGGGACCAATGACGGGACAGATACGCAGTATTTT.

This sequence joins TRBV9 and TRBJ2-3, with 7 bases that match TRBD2. With V trimmed by 3 bases and J by 2 bases, 6 bases remained unmatched. The CDR3 runs to 15 residues. Germline loops: CDR1 SGDLS, CDR2 YYNGEE. The CDR3 nucleotides read TGTGCCAGCAGCGCGGGGGGACTGAACACAGATACGCAGTATTTT. Its translation is CASSAGGLNTDTQYF.

V usage is TRBV13 and J usage is TRBJ2-7; D is unresolved. V lost 3 bases and J lost 0, with 12 bases in between. The CDR3 has 15 residues. Per germline, CDR1 PRHDT and CDR2 FYEKMQ (reference sequence). The CDR3 bases are TGTGCCAGCAGCTTCAGCCCCCGTTCCTCCTACGAGCAGTACTTC. Translated: CASSFSPRSSYEQYF.

The chain combines TRBV6-5 with TRBJ2-4, with no clear D. Germline assignment: CDR1 MNHEY and CDR2 SVGAGI. The V end was cut by 1 base, the J end by 3 bases, with 13 bases between. The CDR3 spans 16 residues. The chain's CDR3 is CASSYLPGGVKNIQYF. The CDR3 region has the DNA TGTGCCAGCAGTTACTTACCCGGCGGAGTCAAAAACATTCAGTACTTC.

The chain is built from TRBV19 and TRBJ2-5; 8 bases agree with TRBD2. Looked up from germline, CDR1 is LNHDA and CDR2 is SQIVND (reference sequence). The CDR3 covers 15 residues. J was trimmed by 2 bases and V by 7 bases; bases with no gene match: 9. CDR3 sequence reads: CASNRASGPQETQYF. The CDR3 region has the DNA TGTGCCAGTAATCGGGCTAGCGGGCCTCAAGAGACCCAGTACTTC.

The chain uses TRBV6-1 and TRBJ2-1, with D perhaps assigned TRBD1 or TRBD2 (6 bases each). Trimming shortened V by 3 bases and J by 2 bases, and 14 bases separated the two germline ends. The CDR3 has 16 amino acids. Germline V gene sequence: CDR1 MNHNS, CDR2 SASEGT. DNA for the CDR3: TGTGCCAGCAGTGATTTCGGGGGCGCACCCTACAATGAGCAGTTCTTC. Protein product: CASSDFGGAPYNEQFF.

This chain connects TRBV7-9 to TRBJ1-2; weak D call: TRBD1 (5 bases). The germline V and J ends were trimmed by 2 bases and 2 bases, with 12 bases remaining between them. The length of the CDR3 is 15 residues. Germline V gives CDR1 SEHNR, CDR2 FQNEAQ (reference sequence). Written as DNA, the CDR3 is TGTGCCAGCAGCTTAACAGGTGGGACCAACTATGGCTACACCTTC. Translating it yields CASSLTGGTNYGYTF. Complete variable domain (other parts from reference TRBV7-9 and TRBJ1-2): DTGVSQNPRHKITKRGQNVTFRCDPISEHNRLYWYRQTLGQGPEFLTYFQNEAQLEKSRLLSDRFSAERPKGSFSTLEIQRTEQGDSAMYLCASSLTGGTNYGYTFGSGTRLTVV.

The rearrangement links TRBV29-1 to TRBJ2-7; D possibly matches TRBD1 or TRBD2 (5 bases each). The germline V and J ends were trimmed by 4 bases and 9 bases, with 22 bases remaining between them. Germline V gives CDR1 SQVTM, CDR2 ANQGSEA. This CDR3 has 14 amino acids. The CDR3 region is CSVAGRDPLTRQYF. CDR3 DNA sequence: TGCAGCGTTGCCGGCAGGGACCCCCTAACGAGGCAGTACTTC.

V and J are TRBV5-5 and TRBJ2-7; TRBD2 is a possible D gene (6 bases). The germline V gene encodes CDR1 SGHKS and CDR2 YYEKEE (reference sequence). V was shortened by 3 bases and J by 6 bases, with 19 bases between the two germline ends. The CDR3 is 15 amino acids. Here the CDR3 reads CASSYTLASWGEQYV. The CDR3 DNA reads TGTGCCAGCAGCTATACTCTAGCGTCTTGGGGCGAGCAGTACGTC.

This chain connects TRBV18 to TRBJ2-7; 7 bases are shared with TRBD1. CDR1 is KGHSH and CDR2 is LQKENI in the germline V gene. With V trimmed by 3 bases and J by 9 bases, 8 bases remained unmatched. CDR3 length equals 13 residues. The CDR3 region is CASSPGQVLGQYF. In DNA, the CDR3 is TGTGCCAGCTCACCTGGACAGGTTTTGGGGCAGTACTTC. Combining the CDR3 with reference TRBV18 and TRBJ2-7 gives the whole variable domain NAGVMQNPRHLVRRRGQEARLRCSPMKGHSHVYWYRQLPEEGLKFMVYLQKENIIDESGMPKERFSAEFPKEGPSILRIQQVVRGDSAAYFCASSPGQVLGQYFGPGTRLTVT.

The chain combines TRBV7-9 with TRBJ1-3, with D maybe TRBD1 (6 bases). V was shortened by 5 bases and J by 0 bases, with 11 bases between the two germline ends. Germline V gene data show CDR1 as SEHNR and CDR2 as FQNEAQ (reference sequence). The length of the CDR3 is 15 residues. CDR3 in amino acids: CASSPGGRSGNTIYF. The DNA for the CDR3 is TGTGCCAGCAGCCCGGGGGGCCGCTCTGGAAACACCATATATTTT.

This clone was recorded once. This chain links TRBV5-1 with TRBJ2-3; D unclear. Germline CDR1 and CDR2: SGHRS and YFSETQ. V lost 4 bases and J 7 bases, leaving 16 bases between the germline ends. The CDR3 loop spans 14 amino acids. CDR3 in amino acids: CASSPDSTSHTQYF. Here the CDR3 DNA reads TGCGCCAGCAGCCCCGATTCGACGAGCCATACGCAGTATTTT.

The gene calls are TRBV5-4 and TRBJ2-5, with D tentatively TRBD1 or TRBD2 (5 bases each). V lost 4 bases and J lost 2, with 12 bases in between. The germline gives CDR1 SGHNT, CDR2 YYREEE (reference sequence). There are 14 residues in the CDR3. CDR3 in DNA: TGTGCCAGCAGCCATCGGGACGAGCAAGAGACCCAGTACTTC. Encoded protein: CASSHRDEQETQYF.

The chain uses TRBV6-1 and TRBJ1-5; D gene ambiguous. V lost 1 base and J 7 bases, leaving 14 bases between the germline ends. The germline gives CDR1 MNHNS, CDR2 SASEGT. The CDR3 is 15 residues long. This CDR3 is CASSEDVLLWQPQHF. The CDR3 DNA sequence: TGTGCCAGCAGTGAAGATGTGCTCTTATGGCAGCCCCAGCATTTT.

A few counts support this clone. The chain links TRBV4-1 to TRBJ1-3; D gene unclear. The CDR3 is 13 residues long. V dropped 0 bases and J dropped 8 bases, with 8 bases sitting between them. Germline V CDR1 and CDR2: MGHRA, YSYEKL. CDR3 sequence reads: CASSQDPQYTIYF. CDR3 in DNA: TGCGCCAGCAGCCAAGATCCACAGTACACCATATATTTT.

The gene calls are TRBV9 and TRBJ1-2, with D perhaps matching TRBD1 (6 bases). Germline V gene lookup returns CDR1 SGDLS and CDR2 YYNGEE. The CDR3 extends over 14 amino acids. V was trimmed by 1 base and J by 2 bases, leaving 9 bases between them. The CDR3, as DNA: TGTGCCAGCAGCGTACAGGGACAAAACTATGGCTACACCTTC. This gives the protein CASSVQGQNYGYTF.

The chain recombines TRBV5-1 with TRBJ2-5, with a possible D match to TRBD1 (7 bases). Trimming shortened V by 5 bases and J by 1 base, and 9 bases separated the two germline ends. CDR3 length: 13 residues. CDR1 SGHRS and CDR2 YFSETQ come from the germline V gene. CDR3 bases: TGCGCCAGCAGGGAGGGGGCCCAAGAGACCCAGTACTTC. It codes for CASREGAQETQYF.

This clone was seen only once. The CDR3 region is CASSLTGNTEAFF. CDR3 nucleotides: TGTGCCAGCAGCTTGACAGGGAACACTGAAGCTTTCTTT. The chain has TRBV5-4 and TRBJ1-1; D possibly corresponds to TRBD1 (5 bases). The V and J ends lost 1 base and 1 base respectively, with 5 bases between them. Per germline, CDR1 SGHNT and CDR2 YYREEE (reference sequence). The length of the CDR3 is 13 residues.

The chain is built from TRBV27 and TRBJ2-2, with TRBD2 matching 15 bases. Per the germline V gene, CDR1 is MNHEY and CDR2 is SMNVEV (reference sequence). With 3 bases clipped from V and 4 bases from J, the junction kept 6 bases outside the gene matches. There are 18 residues in the CDR3. CDR3 sequence (DNA): TGTGCCAGCAGTTTCGCGGGACTAGCGGGAGGCGGCACCGGGGAGCTGTTTTTT. Its protein is CASSFAGLAGGGTGELFF.

CDR3 sequence reads: CASSSQSGNTEAFF. The DNA for the CDR3 is TGTGCCAGCAGCTCGCAAAGCGGGAACACTGAAGCTTTCTTT. The J gene is TRBJ1-1, the V gene TRBV11-1; D not resolved. The V gene's germline CDR1 is SGHAT and CDR2 FQDESV (reference sequence). CDR3 length equals 14 residues. V lost 4 bases and J 1 base, leaving 10 bases between the germline ends.